Listed below are T cell receptor beta chains from one sample, sequenced in a study of early T cells in non-severe SARS-CoV-2 infection. TCRdb itself ran the 5' RACE reads through MiXCR, one entry per CDR3 protein. The sample has tens of thousands of distinct CDR3 sequences; roughly a tenth are singletons. The material was whole blood, obtained at baseline. Receptors were obtained from an adult who was a healthcare worker with PCR-confirmed SARS-CoV-2 infection or an uninfected control (not recorded which). Each CDR3 is given without its conserved first and last residue. Fields, in order: V gene, CDR3 length, J gene, CDR3 protein.

V: TRBV7-9
length: 13
J: TRBJ2-5
CDR3: ASSYGRQGQETQY

V: TRBV10-3
length: 15
J: TRBJ2-5
CDR3: AISEPTAGGYQETQY

V: TRBV29-1
length: 10
J: TRBJ2-3
CDR3: SVEGQIDTQY

V: TRBV20-1
length: 14
J: TRBJ1-3
CDR3: SARPWPGYSGNTIY

V: TRBV6-2/TRBV6-3
length: 10
J: TRBJ2-1
CDR3: ASYGSYNEQF

V: TRBV20-1
length: 12
J: TRBJ2-3
CDR3: SARVSGGSDTQY

V: TRBV5-4
length: 13
J: TRBJ2-2
CDR3: ASSFQGGRIGELF

V: TRBV4-1
length: 13
J: TRBJ2-4
CDR3: ASSKSGLAKNIQY

V: TRBV27
length: 11
J: TRBJ1-1
CDR3: ASRSTGNTEAF

V: TRBV12-3/TRBV12-4
length: 12
J: TRBJ2-1
CDR3: ASSLAGGYNEQF

V: TRBV2
length: 10
J: TRBJ2-7
CDR3: ASGLAEYEQY

V: TRBV7-2
length: 12
J: TRBJ2-3
CDR3: ASSSGLSGDTQY

V: TRBV7-2
length: 15
J: TRBJ1-3
CDR3: ASSLRPGPSSGNTIY

V: TRBV5-1
length: 12
J: TRBJ1-3
CDR3: ASSLSGIGNTIY

V: TRBV14
length: 14
J: TRBJ1-1
CDR3: ASSRRVGQGNTEAF

V: TRBV5-1
length: 13
J: TRBJ1-6
CDR3: ASSLEQGNNSPLH

V: TRBV20-1
length: 9
J: TRBJ1-1
CDR3: SARGQVEAF

V: TRBV5-1
length: 13
J: TRBJ2-5
CDR3: ASTPQARAGETQY

V: TRBV6-5
length: 12
J: TRBJ1-1
CDR3: ASTPRAGGTEAF

V: TRBV6-5
length: 11
J: TRBJ1-5
CDR3: ASSYGRGQPQH

V: TRBV4-1
length: 13
J: TRBJ2-2
CDR3: ASSPSGGTTGELF

V: TRBV27
length: 11
J: TRBJ2-7
CDR3: ASTPGFVDEQY

V: TRBV4-1
length: 15
J: TRBJ2-3
CDR3: ASSQERGAGPADTQY

V: TRBV6-5
length: 13
J: TRBJ1-2
CDR3: ASSYSGSPGYGYT

V: TRBV18
length: 15
J: TRBJ2-6
CDR3: ASSPWGDLSGANVLT

V: TRBV5-6
length: 13
J: TRBJ2-5
CDR3: ANSSGQGPQETQY

V: TRBV20-1
length: 12
J: TRBJ2-3
CDR3: SARGGAGADTQY

V: TRBV7-2
length: 14
J: TRBJ2-3
CDR3: ASSLGVAGGLDTQY

V: TRBV7-3
length: 13
J: TRBJ2-6
CDR3: ASSLTGAGANVLT

V: TRBV19
length: 14
J: TRBJ1-6
CDR3: ASSNSGAQRRSPLH

V: TRBV13
length: 13
J: TRBJ2-3
CDR3: ASSLDGGLTDTQY

V: TRBV6-2/TRBV6-3
length: 11
J: TRBJ1-1
CDR3: ASSRDRGTEAF